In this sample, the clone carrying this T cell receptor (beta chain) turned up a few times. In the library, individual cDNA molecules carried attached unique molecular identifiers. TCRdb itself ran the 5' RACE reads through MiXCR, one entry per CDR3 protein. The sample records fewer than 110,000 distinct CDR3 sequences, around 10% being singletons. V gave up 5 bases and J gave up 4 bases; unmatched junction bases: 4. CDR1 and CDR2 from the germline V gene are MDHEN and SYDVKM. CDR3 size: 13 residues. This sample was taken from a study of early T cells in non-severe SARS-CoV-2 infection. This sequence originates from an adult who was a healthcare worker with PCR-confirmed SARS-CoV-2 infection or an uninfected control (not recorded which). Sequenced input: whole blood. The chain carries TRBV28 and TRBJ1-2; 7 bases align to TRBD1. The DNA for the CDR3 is TGTGCCAGCAGTCCACAGGGGTTCTATGGCTACACCTTC. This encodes CASSPQGFYGYTF.